One sample yielded the 9 T cell receptor beta chains listed below, sequenced in a study of identical twins. TCRdb processed the 5' RACE reads anew with MiXCR; each CDR3 protein has one entry. The sample yields 700,000 or so distinct CDR3 sequences, 21% seen once. These same data were also listed under a study on T cells expressing NK-cell markers.

Sequencing was performed on PBMCs. All receptors derive from a woman between 18 and 30 years old in good health.

This clonotype was detected only a few times. The chain couples TRBV20-1 to TRBJ2-1; TRBD2 aligns across 9 bases. The V gene's germline CDR1 is DFQATT and CDR2 SNEGSKA (reference sequence). With V trimmed by 6 bases and J by 0 bases, 9 bases remained unmatched. There are 16 residues in the CDR3. The DNA of the CDR3 is TGCAGTGCGAAGACTAGCGGTTTCTACTCCTACAATGAGCAGTTCTTC. Protein sequence: CSAKTSGFYSYNEQFF.

This clonotype was detected once. V and J are TRBV3-1 and TRBJ2-5, with D tentatively TRBD1 (5 bases). The germline V gene has CDR1 LGHDT and CDR2 YNNKEL (reference sequence). The CDR3 contains 16 residues. Deletions cut 1 base from V and 1 base from J, with 13 bases between. The CDR3 DNA is TGTGCCAGCAGCCAAGGGTACCAGGACACCCAAGAGACCCAGTACTTC. Translation gives CASSQGYQDTQETQYF.

This clonotype was seen a handful of times. V and J are TRBV5-6 and TRBJ2-6; either TRBD1 or TRBD2 may fit D (5 bases each). The V and J ends lost 5 bases and 2 bases respectively, with 14 bases between them. In germline, CDR1 is SGHDT, CDR2 YYEEEE. The CDR3 is 16 residues long. In nucleotides, the CDR3 is TGTGCCAGCAGGATGGCCCCGGGGCCTGGGGCCAACGTCCTGACTTTC. This codes for CASRMAPGPGANVLTF.

The chain is built from TRBV4-2 and TRBJ2-1; 11 bases are shared with TRBD2. V dropped 4 bases and J dropped 10; count of bases not matched to a gene: 9. The CDR3 consists of 15 residues. Per germline, CDR1 LGHNA and CDR2 YNFKEQ. The CDR3 DNA reads as TGTGCCAGCAGCCCACTTAGCGGGGGGGTAGAGGAGCAGTTCTTC. Its translation: CASSPLSGGVEEQFF.

This clonotype showed up just a few times. The chain couples TRBV20-1 to TRBJ1-5, with no clear D. V gave up 1 base and J gave up 4 bases, with 8 bases separating them. The CDR3 loop spans 13 amino acids. CDR1 and CDR2 (germline): DFQATT, SNEGSKA (reference sequence). The CDR3 reads CSARGTDNQPQHF. The CDR3 DNA follows: TGCAGTGCTAGAGGCACGGATAATCAGCCCCAGCATTTT.

The chain joins TRBV5-1 to TRBJ2-1, with 8 bases identical to TRBD2. Per the germline V gene, CDR1 is SGHRS and CDR2 is YFSETQ. CDR3 size: 16 residues. Trimming took 1 base from V and 0 from J; bases not matched to a gene: 3. The CDR3 DNA reads TGCGCCAGCAGCTTGTGGAGCGGGAGCTCCTACAATGAGCAGTTCTTC. This gives the protein CASSLWSGSSYNEQFF.

The chain employs TRBV6-2 or TRBV6-3 and TRBJ2-7; the match to TRBD2 covers 8 bases. Trimming cost V 4 bases and J 2 bases; bases outside gene matches: 10. From germline, CDR1 is MNHEY and CDR2 SVGEGT. The CDR3 has 16 residues. In nucleotides, the CDR3 is TGTGCCAGCAGTTCGACCGGGACTAGGGCAACCTACGAGCAGTACTTC. Amino acid sequence: CASSSTGTRATYEQYF.

The table lists this clonotype with a few counts. The chain employs TRBV7-9 and TRBJ1-2; no clear D gene. This CDR3 is 12 amino acids long. Germline loops: CDR1 SEHNR, CDR2 FQNEAQ (reference sequence). V was cut by 1 base and J by 4 bases, with 4 bases left in between. The CDR3 DNA follows: TGTGCCAGCAGCTTAGGTTTCTATGGCTACACCTTC. The encoded protein is CASSLGFYGYTF.

This clonotype turned up a few times. The V gene is TRBV20-1, the J gene TRBJ2-1; D gene uncertain. The CDR3 is 12 residues long. CDR1 and CDR2 (germline): DFQATT, SNEGSKA (reference sequence). V gave up 2 bases and J gave up 6 bases, with 8 bases separating them. CDR3 sequence (DNA): TGCAGTGCTAGACGTGTGGGCAATGAGCAGTTCTTC. Translating it yields CSARRVGNEQFF.